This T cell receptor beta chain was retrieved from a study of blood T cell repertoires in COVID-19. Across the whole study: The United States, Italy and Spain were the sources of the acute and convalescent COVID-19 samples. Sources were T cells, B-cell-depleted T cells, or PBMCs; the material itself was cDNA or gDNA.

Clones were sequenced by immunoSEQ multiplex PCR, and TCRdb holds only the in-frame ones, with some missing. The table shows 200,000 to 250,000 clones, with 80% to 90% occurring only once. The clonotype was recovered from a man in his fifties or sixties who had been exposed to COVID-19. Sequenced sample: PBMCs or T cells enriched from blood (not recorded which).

The CDR3 here is CASSARDTTSGANVLTF. CDR3 DNA sequence: TGTGCCAGCAGTGCTCGGGACACCACCTCTGGGGCCAACGTCCTGACTTTC. V usage is TRBV6-1 and J usage is TRBJ2-6; tentatively, D is TRBD1 (6 bases). There are 17 residues in the CDR3. From germline, CDR1 is MNHNS and CDR2 SASEGT. Trimming shortened V by 4 bases and J by 0 bases, and 13 bases separated the two germline ends.